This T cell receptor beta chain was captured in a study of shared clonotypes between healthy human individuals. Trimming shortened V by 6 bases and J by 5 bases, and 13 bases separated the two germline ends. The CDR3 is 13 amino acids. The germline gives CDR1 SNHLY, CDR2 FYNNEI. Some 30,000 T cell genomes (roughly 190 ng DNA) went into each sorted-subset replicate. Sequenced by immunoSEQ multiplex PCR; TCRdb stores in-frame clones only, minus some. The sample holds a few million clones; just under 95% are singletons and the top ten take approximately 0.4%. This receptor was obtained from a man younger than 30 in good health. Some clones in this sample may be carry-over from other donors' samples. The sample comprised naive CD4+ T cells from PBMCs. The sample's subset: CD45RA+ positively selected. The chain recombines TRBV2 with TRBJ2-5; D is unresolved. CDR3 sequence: CASRLEVLETQYF. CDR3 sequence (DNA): TGTGCCAGCAGGTTGGAAGTTCTGGAGACCCAGTACTTC. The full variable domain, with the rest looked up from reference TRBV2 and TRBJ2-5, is EPEVTQTPSHQVTQMGQEVILRCVPISNHLYFYWYRQILGQKVEFLVSFYNNEISEKSEIFDDQFSVERPDGSNFTLKIRSTKLEDSAMYFCASRLEVLETQYFGPGTRLLVL.